This T cell receptor beta chain was observed in a study of blood T cell repertoires in COVID-19. V was clipped by 6 bases and J by 2 bases, with 21 bases between them. The germline CDR1 and CDR2 sequences are KGHSH and LQKENI. The CDR3 has 17 amino acids. Produced via immunoSEQ multiplex PCR; TCRdb's table is partial and in-frame only. This table has around 170,000 clones, 88% appearing once. Which cohort a participant joined came from the clinical history participants gave. The clonotype originates from a woman aged 18-29 years who had recovered from COVID-19. V usage is TRBV18 and J usage is TRBJ2-3; tentative D call: TRBD2 (5 bases). Sequencing was done on a sample of PBMCs or T cells enriched from blood (not recorded which). Here the CDR3 DNA reads TGTGCCAGCTCGCCATACCGGGGTAGTGTGGACACAGATACGCAGTATTTT. Residues: CASSPYRGSVDTDTQYF.